This TCR beta chain stems from a study of early T cells in non-severe SARS-CoV-2 infection. V lost 4 bases, J lost 4 bases, and 7 bases stayed unmatched. CDR3 length: 16 amino acids. This clonotype was seen at least ten times. Its matching antigen is unknown. Findings and limits, study-wide: Lookups in VDJdb leaned toward anti-spike CD8 responses and missed private and CD4 specificities.

Unique molecular identifiers tagged individual cDNA molecules. One entry per CDR3 protein, called by TCRdb with MiXCR from the 5' RACE reads. This sample has around 33,000 distinct CDR3 sequences; approximately 4.2% occur once, and the top ten carry 12%. The sample was whole blood. The chain combines TRBV12-3 or TRBV12-4 with TRBJ2-2, with TRBD1 matching 9 bases. This TCR derives from an adult who was a healthcare worker with PCR-confirmed SARS-CoV-2 infection or an uninfected control (not recorded which). DNA for the CDR3: TGTGCCAGCAGTTCCGGACAGGGGCGGGTCACCGGGGAGCTGTTTTTT. Its translation is CASSSGQGRVTGELFF.